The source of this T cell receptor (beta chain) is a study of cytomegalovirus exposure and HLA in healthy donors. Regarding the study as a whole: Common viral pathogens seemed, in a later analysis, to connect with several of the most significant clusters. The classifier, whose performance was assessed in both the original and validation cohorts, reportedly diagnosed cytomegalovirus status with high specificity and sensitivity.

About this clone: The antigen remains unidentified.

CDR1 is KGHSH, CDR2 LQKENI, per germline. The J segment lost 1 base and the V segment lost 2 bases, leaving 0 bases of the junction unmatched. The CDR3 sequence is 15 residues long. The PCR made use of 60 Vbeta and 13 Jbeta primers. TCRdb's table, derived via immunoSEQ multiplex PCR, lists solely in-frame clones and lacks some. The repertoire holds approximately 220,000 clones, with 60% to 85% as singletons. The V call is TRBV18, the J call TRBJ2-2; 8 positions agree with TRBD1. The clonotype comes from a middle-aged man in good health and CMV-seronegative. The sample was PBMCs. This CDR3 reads CASSPGTGNTGELFF. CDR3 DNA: TGTGCCAGCTCACCAGGGACAGGGAACACCGGGGAGCTGTTTTTT.